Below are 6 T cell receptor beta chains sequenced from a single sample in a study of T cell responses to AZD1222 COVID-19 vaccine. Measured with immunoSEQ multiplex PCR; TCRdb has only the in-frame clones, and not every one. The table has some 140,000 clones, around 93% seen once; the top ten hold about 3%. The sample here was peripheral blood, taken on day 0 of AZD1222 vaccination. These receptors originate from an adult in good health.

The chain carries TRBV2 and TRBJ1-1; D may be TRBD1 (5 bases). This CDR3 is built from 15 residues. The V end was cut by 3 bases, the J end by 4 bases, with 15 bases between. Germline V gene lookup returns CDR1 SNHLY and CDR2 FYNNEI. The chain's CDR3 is CASSEFWGLGTEAFF. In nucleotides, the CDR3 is TGTGCCAGCAGTGAGTTCTGGGGGTTGGGCACTGAAGCTTTCTTT. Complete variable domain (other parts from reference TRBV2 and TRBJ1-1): EPEVTQTPSHQVTQMGQEVILRCVPISNHLYFYWYRQILGQKVEFLVSFYNNEISEKSEIFDDQFSVERPDGSNFTLKIRSTKLEDSAMYFCASSEFWGLGTEAFFGQGTRLTVV.

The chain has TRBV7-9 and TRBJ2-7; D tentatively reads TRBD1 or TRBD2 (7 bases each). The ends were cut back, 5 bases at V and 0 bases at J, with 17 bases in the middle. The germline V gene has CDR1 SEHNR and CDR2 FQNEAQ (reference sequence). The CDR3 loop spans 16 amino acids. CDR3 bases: TGTGCCAGCAGCCAGGGAGGGACAGTAAGCTCCTACGAGCAGTACTTC. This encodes CASSQGGTVSSYEQYF.

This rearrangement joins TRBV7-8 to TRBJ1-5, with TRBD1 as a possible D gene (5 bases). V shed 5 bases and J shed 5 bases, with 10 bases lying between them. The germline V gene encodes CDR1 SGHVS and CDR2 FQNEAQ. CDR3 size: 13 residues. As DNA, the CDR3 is TGTGCCAGCAGCCCAGGGCAGGATCAGCCCCAGCATTTT. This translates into CASSPGQDQPQHF.

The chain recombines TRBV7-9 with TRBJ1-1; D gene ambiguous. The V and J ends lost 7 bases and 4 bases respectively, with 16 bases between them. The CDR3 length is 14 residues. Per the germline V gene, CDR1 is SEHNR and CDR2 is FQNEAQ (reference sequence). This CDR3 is CASNPSRGGTEAFF. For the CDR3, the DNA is TGTGCCAGCAACCCCAGCCGGGGTGGCACTGAAGCTTTCTTT. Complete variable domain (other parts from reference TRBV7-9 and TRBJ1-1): DTGVSQNPRHKITKRGQNVTFRCDPISEHNRLYWYRQTLGQGPEFLTYFQNEAQLEKSRLLSDRFSAERPKGSFSTLEIQRTEQGDSAMYLCASNPSRGGTEAFFGQGTRLTVV.

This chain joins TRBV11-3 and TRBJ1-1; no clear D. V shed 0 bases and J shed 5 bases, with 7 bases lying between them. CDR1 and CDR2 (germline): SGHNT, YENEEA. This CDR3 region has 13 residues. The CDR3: CASSLEKGTEAFF. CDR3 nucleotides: TGTGCCAGCAGCTTAGAGAAAGGGACTGAAGCTTTCTTT.

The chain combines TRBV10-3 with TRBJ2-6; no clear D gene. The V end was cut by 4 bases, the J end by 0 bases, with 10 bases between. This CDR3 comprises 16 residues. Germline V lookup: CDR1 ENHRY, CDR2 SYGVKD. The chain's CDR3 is CAISAFEASGANVLTF. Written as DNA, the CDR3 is TGTGCCATCAGTGCCTTCGAGGCCTCTGGGGCCAACGTCCTGACTTTC.